This T cell receptor beta chain emerged from a study of cytomegalovirus exposure and HLA in healthy donors. The CDR3 totals 16 residues. V lost 5 bases to trimming and J lost 5 bases; unmatched junction nucleotides: 15. Germline CDR1 LNHNV, CDR2 YYDKDF (reference sequence). PCR used 60 Vbeta primers and 13 Jbeta primers. Clones were read by immunoSEQ multiplex PCR, and TCRdb kept only the in-frame ones, dropping some. The sample has around 100,000 clones; roughly 78% are singletons. Sequenced input: PBMCs. The TCR was taken from a male donor in good health and CMV-seropositive. The chain recombines TRBV15 with TRBJ2-7; 7 nucleotides align to TRBD2. The CDR3 reads CATSSTRLARFNEQYF. The CDR3 region has the DNA TGTGCCACCAGCTCTACCCGACTAGCCCGATTTAACGAGCAGTACTTC. Together with reference TRBV15 and TRBJ2-7, the CDR3 gives the full variable domain: DAMVIQNPRYQVTQFGKPVTLSCSQTLNHNVMYWYQQKSSQAPKLLFHYYDKDFNNEADTPDNFQSRRPNTSFCFLDIRSPGLGDTAMYLCATSSTRLARFNEQYFGPGTRLTVT.